This TCR beta chain was sequenced in a study of blood T cell repertoires in COVID-19. Only in-frame clones appear in the TCRdb table, and some are missing; sequencing was by immunoSEQ multiplex PCR. Among roughly 94,000 clones, 65% to 90% were seen once, and the ten largest hold around a quarter. The V end lost 4 bases, the J end lost 3 bases, and 6 bases lay between the germline ends. Germline values: CDR1 ENHRY, CDR2 SYGVKD. The CDR3 is 12 amino acids. The chain is built from TRBV10-3 and TRBJ2-5; the D is unclear. Sequenced sample: peripheral blood. This TCR was sampled from a man aged 60 to 75 with acute or convalescent COVID-19. In DNA form, the CDR3 reads TGTGCCATCAGTGCCTACGAAGAGACCCAGTACTTC. It specifies CAISAYEETQYF.